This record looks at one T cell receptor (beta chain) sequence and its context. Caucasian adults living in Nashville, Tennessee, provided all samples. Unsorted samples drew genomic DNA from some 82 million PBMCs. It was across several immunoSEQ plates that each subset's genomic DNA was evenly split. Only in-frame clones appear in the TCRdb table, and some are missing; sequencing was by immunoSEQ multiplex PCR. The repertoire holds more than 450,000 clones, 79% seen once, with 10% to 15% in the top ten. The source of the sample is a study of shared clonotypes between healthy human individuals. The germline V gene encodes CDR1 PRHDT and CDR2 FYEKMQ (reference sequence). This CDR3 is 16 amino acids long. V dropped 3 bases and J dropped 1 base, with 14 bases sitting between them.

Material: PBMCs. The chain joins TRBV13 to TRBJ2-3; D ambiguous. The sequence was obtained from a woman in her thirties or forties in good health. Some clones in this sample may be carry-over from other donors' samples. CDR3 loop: CASSFLVWRGTDTQYF. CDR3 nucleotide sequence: TGTGCCAGCAGCTTCCTAGTGTGGAGAGGCACAGATACGCAGTATTTT.